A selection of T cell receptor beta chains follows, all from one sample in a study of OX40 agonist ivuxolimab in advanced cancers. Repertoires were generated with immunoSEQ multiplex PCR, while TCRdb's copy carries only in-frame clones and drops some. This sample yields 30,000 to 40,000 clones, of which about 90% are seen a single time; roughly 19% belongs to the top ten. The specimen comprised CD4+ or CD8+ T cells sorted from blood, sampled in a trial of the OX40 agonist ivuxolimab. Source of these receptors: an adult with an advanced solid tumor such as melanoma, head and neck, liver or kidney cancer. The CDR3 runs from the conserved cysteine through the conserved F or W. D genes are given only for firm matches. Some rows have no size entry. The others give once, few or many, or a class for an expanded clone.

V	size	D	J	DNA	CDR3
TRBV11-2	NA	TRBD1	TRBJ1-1	TGTGCCAGCAGCTTAGACGGGTGGGGGACAGGGGTTATGAACACTGAAGCTTTCTTT	CASSLDGWGTGVMNTEAFF
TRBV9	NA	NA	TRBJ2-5	TGTGCCAGCGATGGGGATCTCGACAAGACCCAGTACTTC	CASDGDLDKTQYF
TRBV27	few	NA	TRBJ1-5	TGTGCCAGCAGTTTAACTAATCCTGAAGGGGATCAGCCCCAGCATTTT	CASSLTNPEGDQPQHF
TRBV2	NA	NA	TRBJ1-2	TGTGCCAGCAGTGAAATCGGTGGTCAGGAGCCGTATGGCTACACCTTC	CASSEIGGQEPYGYTF
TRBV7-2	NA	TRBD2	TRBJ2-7	TGTGCCAGCAGCTCCCAACCTAGCGGGGACCCCTACGAGCAGTACTTC	CASSSQPSGDPYEQYF
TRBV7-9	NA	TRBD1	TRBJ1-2	TGTGCCAGCAGCTTGGGGGACAGGGGTTCGGCGACAGGTGGCTACACCTTC	CASSLGDRGSATGGYTF
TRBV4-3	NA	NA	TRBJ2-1	TGCGCCAGCAGCCAAGATGTTTCGGACAATGAGCAGTTCTTC	CASSQDVSDNEQFF
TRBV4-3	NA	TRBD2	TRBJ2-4	TGCGCCAGCAGCCAAGACACGTCTAGCGGGGGGGCGGGCATTCAGTACTTC	CASSQDTSSGGAGIQYF
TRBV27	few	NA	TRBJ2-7	TGTGCCAGCAGTTTATGGGGAGGTCGGGAGCAGTACTTC	CASSLWGGREQYF
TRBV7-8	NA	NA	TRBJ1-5	TGTGCCAGCAGCGAAGGACAGCTTCAGCCCCAGCATTTT	CASSEGQLQPQHF
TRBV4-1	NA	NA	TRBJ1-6	TGCGCCAGCAGCCAAGAATGGCTGGGAAATTCACCCCTCCACTTT	CASSQEWLGNSPLHF
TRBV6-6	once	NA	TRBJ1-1	TGTGCCAGCAGTTCGGACAGAAACACTGAAGCTTTCTTT	CASSSDRNTEAFF
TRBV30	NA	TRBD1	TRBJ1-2	TGTGCCTGGCTAGACAGGGTTGGCTACACCTTC	CAWLDRVGYTF
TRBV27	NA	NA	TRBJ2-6	TGTGCCAGCAGCCCAACCAGCTCTGGGGCCAACGTCCTGACTTTC	CASSPTSSGANVLTF
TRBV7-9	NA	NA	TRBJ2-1	TGTGCCAGCAGCAACATGGCCCTCTCCTACAATGAGCAGTTCTTC	CASSNMALSYNEQFF
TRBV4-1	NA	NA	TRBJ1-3	TGCGCCAGCAGCCAAGTGGAAGGGGAAGGAAACACCATATATTTT	CASSQVEGEGNTIYF
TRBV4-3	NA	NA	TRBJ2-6	TGCGCCAGCAGCCAAGATTCACGGTCTTCCGGGGCCAACGTCCTGACTTTC	CASSQDSRSSGANVLTF